Below are 30 T cell receptor beta chains sequenced from a single sample in a study of monozygotic twins with inflammatory bowel disease. TCRdb re-called the 5' RACE reads and catalogs CDR3 proteins one per entry, DNA excluded. Its clone listing holds some 300,000 distinct CDR3 sequences. Sequencing was done on a sample of blood. These receptors all stem from a human donor with ulcerative colitis or Crohn's disease, or a healthy co-twin of an affected twin (not recorded which).

The chain links TRBV20-1 to TRBJ2-5. This CDR3 has 14 amino acids. The germline CDR1 and CDR2 sequences are DFQATT and SNEGSKA (reference sequence). CDR3 in amino acids: CSAVQRTVQETQYF.

The V and J genes are TRBV7-2 and TRBJ2-7; the D call of TRBD1 rests on TCRdb alone, since no DNA is present to check it. CDR1 is SGHTA and CDR2 is FQGNSA in the germline V gene. The CDR3 has 15 amino acids. CDR3 loop: CASSLAPGQGHEQYF.

The CDR3 loop is CAIRYGGVTDTQYF. The J gene is TRBJ2-3, the V gene TRBV10-3. This CDR3 contains 14 residues. The germline gives CDR1 ENHRY, CDR2 SYGVKD.

The chain carries TRBV5-1 and TRBJ2-1; TCRdb names TRBD1, which stays unverified in the absence of DNA. In germline, CDR1 is SGHRS, CDR2 YFSETQ. The CDR3 has 14 amino acids. The CDR3 protein is CASDEGDWDNEQFF.

The chain employs TRBV5-1 and TRBJ1-6; absent DNA, TCRdb's TRBD1 call cannot be checked. The CDR3 has 16 residues. Germline CDR1 SGHRS, CDR2 YFSETQ. CDR3 residues: CASSSKLTGVNSPLHF.

The chain links TRBV6-1 to TRBJ1-5; TCRdb indicates TRBD1, and absent DNA this call remains unverified. Germline-derived CDR1 and CDR2 are MNHNS and SASEGT. The CDR3 is made up of 16 amino acids. The CDR3 sequence is CASSPRDRAGFQPQHF.

This chain connects TRBV18 to TRBJ1-1. Germline values: CDR1 KGHSH, CDR2 LQKENI. CDR3 length: 14 residues. The CDR3 loop reads CASSPRFTLTEAFF.

The J gene is TRBJ2-1, the V gene TRBV20-1; the TCRdb D gene call, TRBD1, has no DNA to confirm it. The germline V gene encodes CDR1 DFQATT and CDR2 SNEGSKA (reference sequence). The CDR3 is made up of 15 amino acids. CDR3 region: CSANPRDSAYNEQFF.

The chain combines TRBV20-1 with TRBJ2-5; TCRdb's assignment of TRBD1 cannot be checked, as there is no DNA. This CDR3 region has 13 residues. CDR1 and CDR2 (germline): DFQATT, SNEGSKA (reference sequence). CDR3 protein: CSARGQHRETQYF.

The rearrangement links TRBV3-1 to TRBJ1-2. Germline CDR1 is LGHDT and CDR2 is YNNKEL (reference sequence). This CDR3 is built from 11 residues. The CDR3 sequence: CASSQGNGYTF.

The genes are TRBV6-2 or TRBV6-3 and TRBJ2-4; TCRdb indicates TRBD1, and absent DNA this call remains unverified. The V gene's germline CDR1 is MNHEY and CDR2 SVGEGT. This CDR3 is 20 amino acids long. CDR3 protein: CASTPPPGTGAGLAKNIQYF.

This chain uses TRBV9 with TRBJ2-7. Germline V gene data show CDR1 as SGDLS and CDR2 as YYNGEE. The CDR3 covers 13 residues. CDR3 amino acids: CASSVGLDYEQYF.

V usage is TRBV3-1 and J usage is TRBJ2-7; TCRdb's assignment of TRBD1 cannot be checked, as there is no DNA. The CDR3 covers 15 residues. Germline values: CDR1 LGHDT, CDR2 YNNKEL (reference sequence). The CDR3 spells CASSQAGTGAGEQYF.

This chain links TRBV11-2 with TRBJ2-5; TCRdb's D call, TRBD1, is unchecked because there is no DNA. In germline, CDR1 is SGHAT, CDR2 FQNNGV. The CDR3 runs 21 residues. This chain's CDR3 is CASSLYPIRPDGLGAWETQYF.

This chain joins TRBV9 and TRBJ2-1. The germline V gene encodes CDR1 SGDLS and CDR2 YYNGEE. The CDR3 loop spans 16 amino acids. CDR3 sequence: CASSVGAGLEYNEQFF.

V and J are TRBV6-1 and TRBJ2-5; the D gene TCRdb calls, TRBD2, cannot be checked with no DNA. In germline, CDR1 is MNHNS, CDR2 SASEGT. CDR3 size: 15 residues. CDR3 protein: CASRLLAGGVETQYF.

The genes are TRBV4-3 and TRBJ2-7. This CDR3 comprises 15 residues. Germline-derived CDR1 and CDR2 are LGHNA and YSLEER. CDR3 protein: CASSQGQGTPYEQYF.

The gene calls are TRBV9 and TRBJ2-1; there is no DNA to check the TCRdb D call of TRBD2. Germline CDR1 reads SGDLS; CDR2 reads YYNGEE. The CDR3 sequence is 13 residues long. The CDR3 sequence: CASSDSQGIEQFF.

The V call is TRBV4-2, the J call TRBJ2-1; TCRdb calls TRBD1, which cannot be checked without DNA. The CDR3 covers 13 residues. The V gene's germline CDR1 is LGHNA and CDR2 YNFKEQ. The CDR3: CASSYDRSNEQFF.

This chain connects TRBV30 to TRBJ1-5. The germline V gene has CDR1 GTSNPN and CDR2 SVGIG (reference sequence). The length of the CDR3 is 15 residues. CDR3 region: CAWSARALEQGPQHF.

The rearrangement links TRBV7-9 to TRBJ1-4. CDR3 length equals 12 residues. Germline CDR1 and CDR2: SEHNR and FQNEAQ (reference sequence). CDR3: CASSLGLEKLFF.

V gene TRBV20-1 combines with J gene TRBJ1-2. CDR3 length equals 11 residues. CDR1 is DFQATT, CDR2 SNEGSKA, per germline (reference sequence). CDR3 sequence: CSARGGNGYTF.

Here the CDR3 reads CASSPSINRADTQYF. The chain is built from TRBV9 and TRBJ2-3; the D gene TCRdb calls, TRBD2, cannot be checked with no DNA. The germline V gene encodes CDR1 SGDLS and CDR2 YYNGEE. The CDR3 extends over 15 amino acids.

This chain connects TRBV15 to TRBJ1-3. The CDR3 has 15 amino acids. Per germline, CDR1 LNHNV and CDR2 YYDKDF (reference sequence). The CDR3: CATSPNRLKLNTIYF.

The CDR3 protein is CSASGGLEAFF. This chain connects TRBV20-1 to TRBJ1-1. Per germline, CDR1 DFQATT and CDR2 SNEGSKA (reference sequence). There are 11 residues in the CDR3.

The genes are TRBV5-1 and TRBJ2-7. Germline CDR1 and CDR2: SGHRS and YFSETQ. The CDR3 is made up of 14 amino acids. The CDR3 sequence: CASGSIQSSYEQYF.

This sequence joins TRBV20-1 and TRBJ2-3. Germline V CDR1 and CDR2: DFQATT, SNEGSKA (reference sequence). The CDR3 is made up of 14 amino acids. The CDR3 region is CSAKDAGSTDTQYF.

This rearrangement joins TRBV7-2 to TRBJ1-2. This CDR3 has 15 residues. Germline V gene data show CDR1 as SGHTA and CDR2 as FQGNSA. CDR3 residues: CASSDRTLGVYGYTF.

V usage is TRBV7-3 and J usage is TRBJ2-1; TCRdb outputs TRBD2, but without DNA this stays unchecked. Germline-derived CDR1 and CDR2 are SGHTA and FQGTGA. This CDR3 region has 15 residues. The CDR3 sequence is CASSLTAGSYNEQFF.

The chain has TRBV5-1 and TRBJ2-2. The CDR3 extends over 16 amino acids. Germline V gene sequence: CDR1 SGHRS, CDR2 YFSETQ. Here the CDR3 reads CASSLKGFTNTGELFF.